This T cell receptor beta chain comes out of a study of blood T cell repertoires in COVID-19. Data came from immunoSEQ multiplex PCR; TCRdb stores just in-frame clones and leaves some out. The sample yields 120,000 or so clones, approximately 86% seen once. V lost 7 bases to trimming and J lost 0 bases; unmatched junction nucleotides: 1. Germline V CDR1 and CDR2: LNHDA, SQIVND (reference sequence). This CDR3 spans 14 amino acids. This clone was observed a single time. Sample: peripheral blood. The receptor was isolated from a woman between 50 and 59 years old with active or convalescent COVID-19. The chain employs TRBV19 and TRBJ2-3; TRBD2 matches at 10 bases. Here the CDR3 reads CASKGLASTDTQYF. Written as DNA, the CDR3 is TGTGCCAGTAAGGGACTAGCGAGCACAGATACGCAGTATTTT. Full variable domain (missing parts from reference TRBV19 and TRBJ2-3): DGGITQSPKYLFRKEGQNVTLSCEQNLNHDAMYWYRQDPGQGLRLIYYSQIVNDFQKGDIAEGYSVSREKKESFPLTVTSAQKNPTAFYLCASKGLASTDTQYFGPGTRLTVL.